This note documents a single T cell receptor beta chain sequence. The antigen is undetermined. This sample was included in a study of OX40 agonist ivuxolimab in advanced cancers. Study summary: The mean age was approximately 60 years, ranging from roughly 23 to 79, with 65% to 90% of participants male. Three individuals attained partial responses, comprising one hepatocellular carcinoma case and two cutaneous melanoma cases. Study-wide points: The antigen specificity of the peripheral T cells (those that were expanded) was not determined.

Germline assignment: CDR1 MNHNS and CDR2 SASEGT. The CDR3 has 16 amino acids. The V and J ends lost 3 bases and 1 base, in that order; junction bases with no gene match: 6. Profiling relied on immunoSEQ multiplex PCR, and the TCRdb table lists in-frame clones only, not all of them. The profile shows tens of thousands of clones, 85% of them singletons. The specimen was CD4+ or CD8+ T cells sorted from blood, collected in a trial of the OX40 agonist ivuxolimab. This chain connects TRBV6-1 to TRBJ2-3; TRBD2 aligns across 8 bases. This receptor was identified in an adult with an advanced solid tumor such as melanoma, head and neck, liver or kidney cancer. The CDR3 here is CASSDPGLGCTDTQYF. The CDR3 DNA follows: TGTGCCAGCAGTGACCCGGGACTAGGGTGCACAGATACGCAGTATTTT.